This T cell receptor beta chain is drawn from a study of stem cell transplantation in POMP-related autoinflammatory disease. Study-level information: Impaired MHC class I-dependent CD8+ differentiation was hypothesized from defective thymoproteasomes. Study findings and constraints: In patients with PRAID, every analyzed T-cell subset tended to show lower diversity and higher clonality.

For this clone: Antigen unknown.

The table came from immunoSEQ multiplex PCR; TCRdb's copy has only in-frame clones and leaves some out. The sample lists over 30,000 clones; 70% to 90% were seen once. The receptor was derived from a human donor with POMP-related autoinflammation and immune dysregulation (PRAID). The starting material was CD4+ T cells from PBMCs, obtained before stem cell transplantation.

The DNA of the CDR3 is TGCGCCAGCAGCTTCACCGCTAAAGGAGGGGTAACTGAAGCTTTCTTT. Its translation is CASSFTAKGGVTEAFF. The chain combines TRBV5-1 with TRBJ1-1; D perhaps matches TRBD1 (5 bases). Trimming shortened V by 2 bases and J by 5 bases, and 19 bases separated the two germline ends. The CDR3 is 16 residues long. Germline V gives CDR1 SGHRS, CDR2 YFSETQ.